These 27 T cell receptor beta chains originate from one sample sequenced in a study of blood T cell repertoires in COVID-19. The method was immunoSEQ multiplex PCR; TCRdb's version includes in-frame clones alone and lacks a portion of them. The sample includes 100,000 to 140,000 clones, around nine tenths of them seen just once. The source material was peripheral blood. The receptors shown here come from a woman under 40 with acute or convalescent COVID-19.

The genes are TRBV4-2 and TRBJ1-2; D unresolved. With 1 base removed from V and 5 bases from J, the gap between germline ends came to 14 bases. Germline CDR1 and CDR2: LGHNA and YNFKEQ. This CDR3 has 15 residues. In DNA, the CDR3 is TGTGCCAGCAGCCAAGCCACAGCTGCGGGGTATGGCTACACCTTC. Its protein product is CASSQATAAGYGYTF.

The chain is built from TRBV5-4 and TRBJ1-3; no clear D. Trimming cost V 4 bases and J 4 bases, with 15 bases left between them. Germline values: CDR1 SGHNT, CDR2 YYREEE (reference sequence). The CDR3 contains 15 residues. In DNA, the CDR3 is TGTGCCAGCAGCCCGGCGTGGGGAGCGGGAAACACCATATATTTT. Translating gives CASSPAWGAGNTIYF.

J is TRBJ1-1 and V is TRBV19, with D perhaps matching TRBD1 (5 bases). Trimming pared 7 bases from V and 1 base from J, leaving 16 bases between. Germline CDR1 and CDR2: LNHDA and SQIVND (reference sequence). CDR3 length: 15 amino acids. CDR3 sequence: CASNPLQGRNTEAFF. The CDR3 DNA is TGTGCCAGTAACCCACTCCAGGGAAGGAACACTGAAGCTTTCTTT.

This chain links TRBV28 with TRBJ1-4; 8 positions agree with TRBD1. CDR1 MDHEN and CDR2 SYDVKM come from the germline V gene. CDR3 length: 14 amino acids. J lost 7 bases, V lost 3 bases, and 4 bases had no gene match. The CDR3 region is CASSFRGRVEKLFF. The CDR3 DNA sequence: TGTGCCAGCAGTTTCAGGGGGCGAGTTGAAAAACTGTTTTTT.

Only a few counts were recorded for this clone. The rearrangement joins TRBV6-2 or TRBV6-3 to TRBJ2-1; D possibly corresponds to TRBD2 (6 bases). Germline V gives CDR1 MNHEY, CDR2 SVGEGT. Trimming left V 0 bases short and J 8 bases short, with 11 bases between. This CDR3 is 14 amino acids long. CDR3 nucleotide sequence: TGTGCCAGCAGTTACTCGGGAGGAGGGGATGAGCAGTTCTTC. It encodes CASSYSGGGDEQFF.

This rearrangement joins TRBV28 to TRBJ2-1; 7 nucleotides match TRBD1. V shed 3 bases and J 0 bases; nucleotides not matched to a gene: 11. Germline-derived CDR1 and CDR2 are MDHEN and SYDVKM. The CDR3 is made up of 18 amino acids. The DNA for the CDR3 is TGTGCCAGCAGTTTTAGCCCACAACAGGGGAGCTCCTACAATGAGCAGTTCTTC. It translates to CASSFSPQQGSSYNEQFF.

The gene calls are TRBV10-2 and TRBJ2-3; possible D gene TRBD2, 6 bases. CDR1 is WSHSY and CDR2 is SAAADI in the germline V gene. This CDR3 is built from 17 residues. V dropped 4 bases and J dropped 6 bases, with 23 bases sitting between them. The CDR3 DNA reads as TGCGCCAGCAGTGGGGGGTTTAAAGTGGAGGGTTCGGATACGCAGTATTTT. Its protein is CASSGGFKVEGSDTQYF.

Concerning this clone: The sample contains more than one DNA sequence encoding this CDR3. This chain uses TRBV5-1 with TRBJ1-4; no reliable D call. The germline CDR1 and CDR2 sequences are SGHRS and YFSETQ. Trimming took off 2 bases at V and 3 bases at J, with 8 bases between the two ends. CDR3 length: 14 amino acids. CDR3: CASSFGGSNEKLFF. CDR3 sequence (DNA): TGCGCCAGCAGCTTTGGAGGTTCTAATGAAAAACTGTTTTTT.

The chain uses TRBV5-1 and TRBJ2-7, with D unresolved. Trimming removed 2 bases at V and 2 bases at J, with 11 bases between. There are 14 residues in the CDR3. CDR1 is SGHRS, CDR2 YFSETQ, per germline. The CDR3 reads CASSFSASPYEQYF. The DNA of the CDR3 is TGCGCCAGCAGCTTTAGTGCCTCCCCCTACGAGCAGTACTTC.

This chain connects TRBV10-1 to TRBJ2-7; 8 nucleotides align to TRBD1. After removal of 4 bases from V and 0 bases from J, the junction contained 2 bases not matched to a gene. Germline-derived CDR1 and CDR2 are WNHNN and SYGVQD (reference sequence). The CDR3 covers 14 residues. CDR3 region: CASSGTGSSYEQYF. CDR3 DNA: TGCGCCAGCAGTGGGACAGGGAGCTCCTACGAGCAGTACTTC.

The chain employs TRBV28 and TRBJ1-2; 8 nucleotides line up with TRBD1. The germline gives CDR1 MDHEN, CDR2 SYDVKM. The trim removed 7 bases at V and 8 bases at J, leaving 3 bases unmatched. The CDR3 is made up of 11 amino acids. Written as DNA, the CDR3 is TGTGCCAGCACCAGGGGGCGAGGCTACACCTTC. This encodes CASTRGRGYTF.

This clone appeared once. The V call is TRBV11-3, the J call TRBJ2-1; 10 bases are a match to TRBD2. The CDR3 runs 16 residues. V trimming: 5 bases; J trimming: 9 bases; junction bases outside the gene matches: 13. From germline, CDR1 is SGHNT and CDR2 YENEEA. CDR3 coding DNA: TGTGCCAGCAGCCCTAGCGGGGGAGGGGGTGTTAGTGAGCAGTTCTTC. Its translation: CASSPSGGGGVSEQFF.

The rearrangement links TRBV10-1 to TRBJ1-2; 7 nucleotides agree with TRBD1. CDR1 and CDR2 (germline): WNHNN, SYGVQD (reference sequence). Unmatched junction bases numbered 14, after V lost 5 bases and J lost 8 bases. This CDR3 spans 15 amino acids. CDR3 in DNA: TGCGCCAGCAGTCCATCCAAGACAGGGTGGGGAGGCTACACCTTC. Amino acid sequence: CASSPSKTGWGGYTF.

The J gene is TRBJ1-2, the V gene TRBV7-9; D gene uncertain. The CDR3 has 13 amino acids. Trimming took 5 bases from V and 8 from J, leaving 15 bases between them. Germline assignment: CDR1 SEHNR and CDR2 FQNEAQ (reference sequence). CDR3 sequence: CASSTPTMRGYTF. The DNA for the CDR3 is TGTGCCAGCAGCACCCCTACTATGAGGGGCTACACCTTC.

The rearrangement links TRBV19 to TRBJ1-4; the D gene is possibly TRBD1 (6 bases). CDR3 length equals 14 residues. Germline V CDR1 and CDR2: LNHDA, SQIVND (reference sequence). Trimming pared 6 bases from V and 4 bases from J, leaving 12 bases between. The CDR3 region has the DNA TGTGCCAGTAGCGAAGACAGGATTAATGAAAAACTGTTTTTT. As protein: CASSEDRINEKLFF.

This clone is a singleton in its sample. CDR3 coding DNA: TGTGCCAGTAGTCCACCTATCCGCTCTGGGGCCAACGTCCTGACTTTC. Translation gives CASSPPIRSGANVLTF. This chain links TRBV19 with TRBJ2-6; D is unclear. Trimming removed 5 bases at V and 0 bases at J, with 11 bases between. The CDR3 has 16 amino acids. CDR1 LNHDA and CDR2 SQIVND come from the germline V gene (reference sequence).

J is TRBJ1-2 and V is TRBV4-1; D may be TRBD1 (6 bases). Germline CDR1 is MGHRA and CDR2 is YSYEKL. The CDR3 runs to 16 residues. Trimming removed 0 bases from V and 4 bases from J, with 15 bases in between. In DNA, the CDR3 is TGCGCCAGCAGCCAAGATCGAGGACAGCGACCCTATGGCTACACCTTC. Amino acids: CASSQDRGQRPYGYTF.

The CDR3 bases are TGTGCCAGCAGTTTAAGCAGGGGGTCAGGTTCACCCCTCCACTTT. Translating gives CASSLSRGSGSPLHF. The chain is built from TRBV27 and TRBJ1-6, with 7 bases lining up with TRBD1. Germline loops: CDR1 MNHEY, CDR2 SMNVEV (reference sequence). This CDR3 comprises 15 residues. V shed 2 bases and J 9 bases; nucleotides not matched to a gene: 7.

The chain links TRBV28 to TRBJ1-1; D is ambiguous. V lost 6 bases, J lost 1 base, and 15 bases lay in between. The CDR3 runs 15 residues. CDR1 MDHEN and CDR2 SYDVKM come from the germline V gene. As DNA, the CDR3 is TGTGCCAGCAGCTCGGCGGGGAGTAGGAACACTGAAGCTTTCTTT. As protein: CASSSAGSRNTEAFF.

The chain is built from TRBV19 and TRBJ2-2; a possible D gene is TRBD2 (6 bases). V was pared by 8 bases and J by 4 bases, with 17 bases between. CDR1 is LNHDA, CDR2 SQIVND, per germline (reference sequence). There are 15 residues in the CDR3. CDR3 in amino acids: CASLAQGQATGELFF. In DNA, the CDR3 is TGTGCCAGTCTAGCGCAGGGCCAGGCCACCGGGGAGCTGTTTTTT.

The chain carries TRBV18 and TRBJ2-1; 9 bases agree with TRBD2. CDR1 KGHSH and CDR2 LQKENI come from the germline V gene. The CDR3 runs to 17 residues. With 0 bases clipped from V and 1 base from J, the junction kept 4 bases outside the gene matches. As DNA, the CDR3 is TGTGCCAGCTCACCACCTAGCGGGAGTAGGTCCTACAATGAGCAGTTCTTC. Translating gives CASSPPSGSRSYNEQFF.

The chain employs TRBV5-1 and TRBJ2-7; TRBD2 matches 9 bases. The CDR3 contains 15 residues. Germline values: CDR1 SGHRS, CDR2 YFSETQ. Losses at the gene ends were 3 bases for V and 0 bases for J; bases not matched to a gene: 4. The CDR3 bases are TGCGCCAGCAGCTGGGTGACTAGCGGCTCCTACGAGCAGTACTTC. Translation: CASSWVTSGSYEQYF.

The V gene is TRBV28, the J gene TRBJ1-6; 8 bases fit TRBD1. The germline CDR1 and CDR2 sequences are MDHEN and SYDVKM. CDR3 length equals 15 residues. The ends lost 6 bases at V and 6 bases at J; junction bases unmatched: 7. CDR3 coding DNA: TGTGCCAGCAGAAAGGACAGGGTGCTTAATTCACCCCTCCACTTT. Protein sequence: CASRKDRVLNSPLHF.

The CDR3 DNA follows: TGCGCCAGCAGCCAAGATAGGGGGGGGTACACAGATACGCAGTATTTT. This translates into CASSQDRGGYTDTQYF. V and J are TRBV4-1 and TRBJ2-3; D may be TRBD2 (7 bases). CDR3 size: 16 residues. Trimming cost V 0 bases and J 2 bases, with 12 bases left between them. Germline V gene lookup returns CDR1 MGHRA and CDR2 YSYEKL.

The chain recombines TRBV5-1 with TRBJ1-1; 7 bases map to TRBD1. Trimming at V came to 0 bases and at J to 1 base, leaving 6 bases not matched to a gene. The CDR3 totals 16 residues. CDR1 and CDR2 from the germline V gene are SGHRS and YFSETQ. The CDR3 DNA reads as TGCGCCAGCAGCTTGGCCTTAGGGGGCACGAACACTGAAGCTTTCTTT. Translation: CASSLALGGTNTEAFF.

This clone was observed a single time. The V gene is TRBV5-4, the J gene TRBJ2-2; 13 positions match TRBD2. Per the germline V gene, CDR1 is SGHNT and CDR2 is YYREEE (reference sequence). The V gene end was trimmed by 4 bases and the J gene end by 4 bases; junction bases not matched to a gene: 4. The CDR3 extends over 16 amino acids. This CDR3 is CASSPGLAGVTGELFF. CDR3 bases: TGTGCCAGCAGCCCAGGACTAGCGGGAGTCACCGGGGAGCTGTTTTTT.

The chain has TRBV7-2 and TRBJ2-7; the D is unclear. The ends were cut back, 2 bases at V and 2 bases at J, with 19 bases in the middle. This CDR3 region has 17 residues. CDR1 SGHTA and CDR2 FQGNSA come from the germline V gene. CDR3 DNA: TGTGCCAGCAGCTTATCTTCACCAGGTTACACAACCTACGAGCAGTACTTC. Protein: CASSLSSPGYTTYEQYF.